This T cell receptor (beta chain) originates from a study of blood T cell repertoires in COVID-19. Overall study context: Samples of COVID-19 (acute and convalescent) were obtained from the United States, Italy and Spain. The cDNA or gDNA used as material had been derived from T cells, B-cell-depleted T cells, or PBMCs.

Methods used by the authors: Researchers report that nucleated cell counts were estimated from reference gene primer amplification. Only in-frame clones appear in the TCRdb table, and some are missing; sequencing was by immunoSEQ multiplex PCR. The V and J calls and clone size are taken from that table; D and trimming were inferred from the DNA. The repertoire holds some 80,000 clones, with about four fifths as singletons. The sample comprised peripheral blood. The sequence was collected from a woman aged 40 to 50 with active or convalescent COVID-19.

The CDR3 region has the DNA TGTGCCAGCAGCACTAGCGGGAGGCCCCACGAGCAGTACTTC. Protein: CASSTSGRPHEQYF. The chain joins TRBV2 to TRBJ2-7; 12 bases match TRBD2. Trimming took 6 bases from V and 5 from J; bases not matched to a gene: 5. Germline V gene data show CDR1 as SNHLY and CDR2 as FYNNEI. The CDR3 contains 14 residues.